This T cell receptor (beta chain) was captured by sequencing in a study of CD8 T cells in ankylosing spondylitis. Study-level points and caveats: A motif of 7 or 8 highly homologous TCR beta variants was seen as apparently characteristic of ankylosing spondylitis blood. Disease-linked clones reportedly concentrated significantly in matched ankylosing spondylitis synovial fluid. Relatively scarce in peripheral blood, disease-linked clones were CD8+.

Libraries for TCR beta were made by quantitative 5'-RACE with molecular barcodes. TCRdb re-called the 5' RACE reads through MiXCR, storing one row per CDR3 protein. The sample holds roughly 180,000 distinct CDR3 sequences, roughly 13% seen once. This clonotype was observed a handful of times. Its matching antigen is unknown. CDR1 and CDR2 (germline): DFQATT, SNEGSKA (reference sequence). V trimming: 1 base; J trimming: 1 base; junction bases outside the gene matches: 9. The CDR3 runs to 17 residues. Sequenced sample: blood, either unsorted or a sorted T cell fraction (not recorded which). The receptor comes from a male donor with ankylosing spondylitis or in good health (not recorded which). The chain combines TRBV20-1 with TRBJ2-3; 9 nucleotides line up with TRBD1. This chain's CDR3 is CSARGGLRTGGTDTQYF. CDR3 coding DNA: TGCAGTGCTAGAGGGGGATTAAGGACAGGGGGCACAGATACGCAGTATTTT.